This T cell receptor beta chain was recorded in a study of shared clonotypes between healthy human individuals (dated by TCRdb to about 2020). Looking at the study overall: The cohort comprised a couple of women and a few men aged 18 to 49 years. For each donor, three plates each were used for CD4 naive and CD4 memory, two plates were used for CD8 naive, and one plate was used for CD8 memory. To estimate repertoire size and how much clonotype sharing occurs between individuals, the study deeply sequenced the blood TCR repertoires of about five healthy adults. To increase sequencing depth and limit assay-specific biases, TCR repertoire library preparation and sequencing were carried out by different laboratories using diverse techniques. Between about 0.94 and 10 billion PBMCs per donor were obtained by leukapheresis.

Using the deep immunoSEQ assay, TCR CDR3 regions were amplified from genomic DNA by multiplex PCR. Extracted genomic DNA from each cell subset was spread evenly across all wells of several immunoSEQ 96-well plates, with each plate serving as a replicate. Each replicate PCR for sorted subsets received around 210 ng genomic DNA, equal to about 30,000 T cell genomes. Purified libraries were measured with a Qubit 3.0 fluorometer, size-checked on a Bioanalyzer 2100, and measured again with the KAPA Library Quantification kit. Every immunoSEQ 96-well plate was sequenced on a dedicated single-read 150-cycle Illumina NextSeq 550 flow cell. Under the source paper's analysis protocol: Because only junctional sequences without quality scores were contained in the immunoSEQ output, filtering matching that applied to full-length reads could not be performed. To assign V/J genes and CDR3, sequences were annotated against IMGT germline references using PyIR, a Python wrapper for IgBLAST v1.9. Reads were removed for weak V/J assignments (E-value above 1e-6), missing CDR3, stop codons, out-of-frame junctions, or ambiguous translated residues. A V3J clonotype was defined by an identical inferred V gene, J gene, and CDR3 amino acid sequence. Percentage overlap between repertoires was calculated by dividing the number of shared unique clonotypes by the size of the smaller repertoire. Repertoire richness was assessed with RTK rarefaction, the Chao1 estimator, and Recon v2.1 estimates of unobserved clonotypes. Generation probabilities were computed with OLGA for all TCRbeta clonotypes obtained by the gDNA method from four donors. This is the immuneACCESS table as TCRdb keeps it, with only in-frame sequences that have V and J called. A part of the clones is gone; compared with another copy, unresolved V genes explain less than half, and the rest is unexplained. V and J calls and clone size are as listed in that table; D and trimming were resolved from the DNA. This sample is represented by approximately 2.5 million clones; 93% of them were singletons. The ten top clones hold 0.35% to 0.45% of the sample.

Taken from the germline V gene, the CDR1 and CDR2 loops are SGHTA and FQGNSA. From cysteine to phenylalanine, the CDR3 is 14 amino acids long. Just CDR3 DNA is preserved here, 42 bases in frame from base 1. Germline trimming: 4 bases from V, 7 bases from J; junction bases outside gene matches: 9. With regard to this clone: The specificity of this receptor is unknown. The sample holds no much larger clone one base away, and base qualities are not on file.

Healthy HIV-negative adults with no recently reported acute infections or vaccinations were included as donors. Every donor was a Caucasian adult living in Nashville, Tennessee, USA. CD4+ T cells were enriched by magnetic negative selection; naive cells were then positively selected on CD45RA, and the negative fraction formed the memory subset. After blood collection by leukapheresis, PBMCs were isolated using Ficoll-Histopaque density gradient centrifugation and then cryopreserved in the vapor phase of liquid nitrogen. Analytical flow cytometry was used to check the purity and quantity of every magnetically sorted T cell population. Genomic DNA was isolated from each sorted fraction and quantified by UV absorbance on a Nanodrop 2000c. The paper as a whole reports these results and caveats: Clonotypes shared by all four sorted-subset donors showed higher generation probabilities than non-shared clonotypes. Pairwise subsampling indicated that sequencing depth was expected to affect the degree of clonotype sharing among donors. Even with the large sequencing depth, rarefaction of the sorted-subset datasets indicated that sequencing was incomplete. The small number of donors limited the genetic and exposure-history diversity represented. Larger estimated clonotype richness was generally found for naive subsets than for memory subsets. Across a few donors, approximately 4.6% of naive CD4, around 3.5% of naive CD8, 2% to 2.5% of memory CD4, and roughly 0.4% of memory CD8 clonotypes were shared. Only blood was sampled, and tissue TCR repertoires likely differ from those in blood.

The material sequenced was naive CD4+ T cells from PBMCs. This specimen's cell subset or site label, per the study, means: CD45RA+ positively selected. The chain uses TRBV7-2 and TRBJ1-2; 7 junctional bases match TRBD1. This TCR derives from a young man in good health. Some clones in this sample may be carry-over from other donors' samples. The DNA sequence follows: TGTGCCAGCAGCTACGACAGGGCCAAGATTGGCTACACCTTC. Its amino acids are CASSYDRAKIGYTF.